These 12 T cell receptor beta chains were sequenced from one sample in a study of Tregs in tolerant kidney transplant recipients. Measured with immunoSEQ multiplex PCR; TCRdb has only the in-frame clones, and not every one. The sample yields roughly 250,000 clones, 84% seen once. Sequences were obtained from CD4+ T cells from blood. These receptor sequences come from a human donor in good health.

V and J are TRBV30 and TRBJ2-7; a weak D match, TRBD2 (6 bases). Trimming left V 0 bases short and J 1 base short, with 13 bases between. The germline V gene has CDR1 GTSNPN and CDR2 SVGIG (reference sequence). The CDR3 runs to 15 residues. DNA for the CDR3: TGTGCCTGGAGTGTAGGAGGGGTGGCATCCTACGAGCAGTACTTC. Its translation is CAWSVGGVASYEQYF.

The chain is built from TRBV5-6 and TRBJ1-2; tentative D call: TRBD1 (6 bases). Between the trimmed V and J ends, which lost 1 base and 6 bases, there was a span of 16 bases. Germline CDR1 SGHDT, CDR2 YYEEEE. The length of the CDR3 is 15 residues. The CDR3 region is CASSLILRGPDGYTF. The CDR3 nucleotides are TGTGCCAGCAGCTTGATCCTCCGGGGGCCGGATGGCTACACCTTC.

This rearrangement joins TRBV7-9 to TRBJ2-6; no reliable D call. The CDR3 contains 16 residues. The germline gives CDR1 SEHNR, CDR2 FQNEAQ (reference sequence). Trimming left V 5 bases short and J 1 base short, with 12 bases between. In nucleotides, the CDR3 is TGTGCCAGCAGCGCTCGGCCAGGATCTGGGGCCAACGTCCTGACTTTC. Its translation is CASSARPGSGANVLTF.

About this clone itself: This specimen includes other DNA sequences encoding the same CDR3. The J gene is TRBJ1-2, the V gene TRBV5-4, with 10 bases fitting TRBD1. J gave up 4 bases and V 3 bases, and 6 bases lay outside the gene matches. The CDR3 sequence is 15 residues long. Germline V gives CDR1 SGHNT, CDR2 YYREEE (reference sequence). DNA of the CDR3: TGTGCCAGCAGCTCCCGGGACAGGGGAACCTATGGCTACACCTTC. Translation gives CASSSRDRGTYGYTF.

The chain joins TRBV14 to TRBJ2-3; D not resolved. The CDR3 runs 11 residues. The V gene's germline CDR1 is SGHDN and CDR2 FVKESK. V lost 1 base and J 5 bases, leaving 1 base between the germline ends. CDR3 sequence (DNA): TGTGCCAGCAGCCAAGGAGATACGCAGTATTTT. Its protein product is CASSQGDTQYF.

This clone was detected only a few times. This chain links TRBV11-2 with TRBJ2-5; perhaps D is TRBD1 or TRBD2 (5 bases each). In germline, CDR1 is SGHAT, CDR2 FQNNGV. Trimming took 1 base from V and 10 from J, leaving 19 bases between them. The CDR3 extends over 15 amino acids. Here the CDR3 reads CASSLGGSRRLGQYF. The CDR3, as DNA: TGTGCCAGCAGCTTAGGGGGGAGTCGCAGGTTGGGCCAGTACTTC.

The rearrangement links TRBV5-1 to TRBJ2-5; D perhaps matches TRBD2 (6 bases). CDR3 length: 13 residues. Trimming stripped 4 bases from V and 5 bases from J, with 12 bases between. CDR1 and CDR2 from the germline V gene are SGHRS and YFSETQ. As DNA, the CDR3 is TGCGCCAGCAGCGACCAGGGAGGTGAGACCCAGTACTTC. This translates into CASSDQGGETQYF.

To note about this clone: Other nucleotide sequences from this sample produce the same CDR3. The chain couples TRBV5-4 to TRBJ2-7; D tentatively reads TRBD1 or TRBD2 (6 bases each). From germline, CDR1 is SGHNT and CDR2 YYREEE (reference sequence). Trimming removed 4 bases from V and 0 bases from J, with 14 bases in between. The CDR3 is 15 residues long. This CDR3 is CASSLGGSGSYEQYF. The CDR3 coding sequence is TGTGCCAGCAGCCTCGGGGGCAGCGGCTCCTACGAGCAGTACTTC.

This clone came up once. The V gene is TRBV7-9, the J gene TRBJ1-5, with 7 bases that match TRBD1. CDR1 SEHNR and CDR2 FQNEAQ come from the germline V gene (reference sequence). V gave up 3 bases and J gave up 5 bases; unmatched junction bases: 4. There are 14 residues in the CDR3. CDR3 coding DNA: TGTGCCAGCAGCTTCGCCGGACAGGATCAGCCCCAGCATTTT. Its translation: CASSFAGQDQPQHF.

This chain uses TRBV12-2 with TRBJ1-1. TRBV12-2 is classified as a pseudogene. The CDR3 is made up of 14 amino acids. DNA of the CDR3: TGTGCAAGTCGCTTAGGGAGGACCGGATGGGAAGCTTTCTTT. The encoded protein is CASRLGRTGWEAFF.

The chain links TRBV29-1 to TRBJ2-2; D gene uncertain. Per the germline V gene, CDR1 is SQVTM and CDR2 is ANQGSEA. The CDR3 contains 13 residues. Trimming left V 7 bases short and J 1 base short, with 10 bases between. The CDR3 coding sequence is TGCAGCGCCGGGTCGGGGAACACCGGGGAGCTGTTTTTT. Translating it yields CSAGSGNTGELFF.

The rearrangement joins TRBV7-9 to TRBJ2-1; perhaps TRBD2 as D (6 bases). Germline assignment: CDR1 SEHNR and CDR2 FQNEAQ (reference sequence). Between the trimmed V and J ends, which lost 4 bases and 15 bases, there was a span of 16 bases. This CDR3 is built from 12 residues. CDR3 sequence: CASSSGLAHGFF. CDR3 DNA: TGTGCCAGCAGCTCGGGACTGGCCCACGGGTTCTTC. Combining the CDR3 with reference TRBV7-9 and TRBJ2-1 gives the whole variable domain DTGVSQNPRHKITKRGQNVTFRCDPISEHNRLYWYRQTLGQGPEFLTYFQNEAQLEKSRLLSDRFSAERPKGSFSTLEIQRTEQGDSAMYLCASSSGLAHGFFGPGTRLTVL.